This T cell receptor beta chain was captured in a study of memory CD4+ T cells and cytomegalovirus serostatus. For the study at large: Healthy Belgian adult donors included roughly ten CMV-positive and some 24 CMV-negative people.

Assay used: immunoSEQ multiplex PCR; TCRdb lists only in-frame clones, some missing. The sample carries approximately 23,000 clones, around three quarters recorded once. Single viable CD3+CD4+CD8-CD45RO+ cells were sorted as the memory CD4+ T cells. The sample taken for sequencing was memory CD4+ T cells from blood. The TCR comes from an adult in good health and CMV-seronegative.

The chain's CDR3 is CASSRGQGNEKLFF. In nucleotides, the CDR3 is TGTGCCAGCAGCCGAGGACAGGGGAATGAAAAACTGTTTTTT. The rearrangement joins TRBV6-6 to TRBJ1-4, with 9 bases lining up with TRBD1. The trim removed 6 bases at V and 5 bases at J, leaving 4 bases unmatched. The CDR3 sequence is 14 residues long. Germline V lookup: CDR1 MNHNY, CDR2 SVGAGI (reference sequence).